Sequencing of this TCR beta chain was carried out in a study of breast tumors, draining lymph nodes, adjacent tissues. This clonotype was found once. Antigen: not known. With a much larger clone just one base away, this may be a read error. Study-wide findings and caveats: Luminal-like breast cancer showed significantly higher tumor–nontumor repertoire similarity than basal-like. Tumor repertoires ranked between lymph nodes and nontumor tissue in diversity, with V and J gene preferences. Most tumor T cells seemingly derive from lymph node, then expand in tumor. Data only fit, rather than demonstrated, lymph node origin of most tumor T cells.

Axillary draining lymph nodes of breast cancer patients supplied the node samples. CDR3 length equals 17 residues. CDR1 and CDR2 (germline): SGHVS, FQNEAQ. One entry per CDR3 protein, called by TCRdb with MiXCR from the multiplex PCR reads. This repertoire shows some 120,000 distinct CDR3 sequences, approximately 21% found once; its top ten account for about 2.2%. The sequencing input was axillary lymph node tissue. This TCR was sampled from a female donor with breast cancer. Some clones in this sample may be carry-over from other donors' samples. The chain employs TRBV7-8 and TRBJ2-6; tentative D call: TRBD2 (6 bases). The CDR3 protein is CACSLGLREPGANVLTF. CDR3 DNA: TGTGCCTGCAGCTTGGGACTTAGGGAACCTGGGGCCAACGTCCTGACTTTC.